This T cell receptor beta chain came from a study of shared clonotypes between healthy human individuals. Profiling relied on immunoSEQ multiplex PCR, and the TCRdb table lists in-frame clones only, not all of them. Here the sample spans some 1.4 million clones, about 96% being singletons. The study's findings and limits: The generation probabilities recorded for non-shared clonotypes fell below those of clonotypes shared by all four donors. In having few donors, the study represented limited genetic and exposure-history diversity.

Every one of the donors was a Caucasian adult that lived in Nashville, Tennessee. The length of the CDR3 is 15 residues. Germline CDR1 is SGHVS and CDR2 is FNYEAQ. Trimming removed 1 base from V and 8 bases from J; junction bases left unmatched: 3. On this clone: The antigen remains undetermined.

The V gene is TRBV7-6, the J gene TRBJ2-1; 12 bases agree with TRBD2. The material sequenced was naive CD4+ T cells sorted from blood. Noted subset: CD45RA+ positively selected. The source is a man aged 30 to 45 in good health. As DNA, the CDR3 is TGTGCCAGCAGCTTAGGACTAGCGGGAGTACATGAGCAGTTCTTC. Its translation is CASSLGLAGVHEQFF.